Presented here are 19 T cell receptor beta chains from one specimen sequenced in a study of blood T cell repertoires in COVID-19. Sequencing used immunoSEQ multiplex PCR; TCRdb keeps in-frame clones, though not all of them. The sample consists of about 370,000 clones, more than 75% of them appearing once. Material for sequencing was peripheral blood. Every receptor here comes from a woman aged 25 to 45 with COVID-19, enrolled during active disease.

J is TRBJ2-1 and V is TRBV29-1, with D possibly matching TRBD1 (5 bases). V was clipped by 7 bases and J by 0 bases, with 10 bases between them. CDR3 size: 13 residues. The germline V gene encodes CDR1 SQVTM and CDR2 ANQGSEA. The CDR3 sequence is CSAPGHSYNEQFF. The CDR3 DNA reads TGCAGCGCCCCCGGACACTCCTACAATGAGCAGTTCTTC.

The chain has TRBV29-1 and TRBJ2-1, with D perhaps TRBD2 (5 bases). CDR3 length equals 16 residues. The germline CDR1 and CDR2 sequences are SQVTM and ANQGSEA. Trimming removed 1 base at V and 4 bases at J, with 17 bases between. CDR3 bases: TGCAGCGTTGAAGGGGAGCACAAAGTGGGTTACAATGAGCAGTTCTTC. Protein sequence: CSVEGEHKVGYNEQFF.

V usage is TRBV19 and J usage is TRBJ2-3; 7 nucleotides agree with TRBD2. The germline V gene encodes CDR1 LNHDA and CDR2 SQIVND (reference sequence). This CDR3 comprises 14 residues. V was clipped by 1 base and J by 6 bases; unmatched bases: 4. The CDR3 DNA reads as TGTGCCAGTAGTATAGGGACTAGTGGTGATACGCAGTATTTT. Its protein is CASSIGTSGDTQYF.

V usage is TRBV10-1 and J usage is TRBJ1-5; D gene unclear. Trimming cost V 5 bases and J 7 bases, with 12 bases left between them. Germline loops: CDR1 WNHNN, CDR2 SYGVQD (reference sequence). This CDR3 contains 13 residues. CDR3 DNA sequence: TGCGCCAGCAGTAAATCAGGCACCCAGCCCCAGCATTTT. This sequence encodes CASSKSGTQPQHF.

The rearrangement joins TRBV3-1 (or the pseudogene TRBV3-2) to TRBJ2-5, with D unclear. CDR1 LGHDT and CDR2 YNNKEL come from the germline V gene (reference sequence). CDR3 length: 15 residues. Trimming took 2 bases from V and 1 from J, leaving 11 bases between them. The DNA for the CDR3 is TGTGCCAGCAGCCAATCAATAGGAGCCCAAGAGACCCAGTACTTC. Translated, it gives CASSQSIGAQETQYF.

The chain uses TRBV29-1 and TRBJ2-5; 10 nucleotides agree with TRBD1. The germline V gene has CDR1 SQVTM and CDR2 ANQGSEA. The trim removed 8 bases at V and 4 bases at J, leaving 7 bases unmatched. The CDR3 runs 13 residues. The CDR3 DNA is TGCAGCCTGGGACAGGGGAATGGAGAGACCCAGTACTTC. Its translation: CSLGQGNGETQYF.

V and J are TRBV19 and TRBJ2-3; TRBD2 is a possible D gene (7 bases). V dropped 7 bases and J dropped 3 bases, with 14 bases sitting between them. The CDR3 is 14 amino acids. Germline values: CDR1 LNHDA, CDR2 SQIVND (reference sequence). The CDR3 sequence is CASMGGTRTDTQYF. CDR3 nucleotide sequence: TGTGCCAGTATGGGGGGGACAAGGACAGATACGCAGTATTTT.

CDR3 sequence reads: CASSQTSVTGELFF. In DNA form, the CDR3 reads TGTGCCAGCAGCCAAACTAGCGTCACCGGGGAGCTGTTTTTT. The chain employs TRBV7-3 and TRBJ2-2; TRBD2 matches at 7 bases. V shed 5 bases, J shed 4 bases, and the junction held 4 bases outside the gene matches. Germline V gene lookup returns CDR1 SGHTA and CDR2 FQGTGA. The CDR3 is 14 amino acids.

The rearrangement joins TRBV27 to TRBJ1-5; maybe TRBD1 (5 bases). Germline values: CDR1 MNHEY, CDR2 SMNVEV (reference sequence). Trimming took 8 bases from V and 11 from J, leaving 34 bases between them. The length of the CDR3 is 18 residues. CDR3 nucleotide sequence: TGTGCCAGCCACTTGACAGCCTGCCACCGAATACTACGTTTAGCCCAGCATTTT. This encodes CASHLTACHRILRLAQHF.

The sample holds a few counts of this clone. CDR3 nucleotide sequence: TGCGCCAGCAGCTTGGGGCTAGCGGGAATAGCCGGCGGGGAGCTGTTTTTT. This gives the protein CASSLGLAGIAGGELFF. The chain combines TRBV5-1 with TRBJ2-2; 9 bases are shared with TRBD2. The CDR3 is made up of 17 amino acids. The germline CDR1 and CDR2 sequences are SGHRS and YFSETQ. V lost 0 bases and J lost 7; bases outside the gene matches: 10.

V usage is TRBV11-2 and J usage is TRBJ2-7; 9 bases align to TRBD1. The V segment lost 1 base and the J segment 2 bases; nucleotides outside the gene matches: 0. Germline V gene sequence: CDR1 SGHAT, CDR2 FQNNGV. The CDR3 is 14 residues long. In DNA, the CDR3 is TGTGCCAGCAGCTTAGGACAGGGGGCCTACGAGCAGTACTTC. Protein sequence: CASSLGQGAYEQYF.

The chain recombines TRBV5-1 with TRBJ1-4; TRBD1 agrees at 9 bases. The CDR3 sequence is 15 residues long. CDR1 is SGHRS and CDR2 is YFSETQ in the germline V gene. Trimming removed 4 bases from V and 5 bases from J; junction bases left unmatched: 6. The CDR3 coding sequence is TGCGCCAGCAGCCAACGGACAGGGGAGAATGAAAAACTGTTTTTT. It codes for CASSQRTGENEKLFF.

The CDR3 DNA sequence: TGTGCCAGCAGCCAAAACATTGCCTACGAGCAGTACTTC. It specifies CASSQNIAYEQYF. The chain recombines TRBV3-1 (or the pseudogene TRBV3-2) with TRBJ2-7; no definite D call. The V gene lost 2 bases and the J gene lost 2 bases, with 7 bases spanning the gap. CDR3 length: 13 residues. Germline loops: CDR1 LGHDT, CDR2 YNNKEL (reference sequence).

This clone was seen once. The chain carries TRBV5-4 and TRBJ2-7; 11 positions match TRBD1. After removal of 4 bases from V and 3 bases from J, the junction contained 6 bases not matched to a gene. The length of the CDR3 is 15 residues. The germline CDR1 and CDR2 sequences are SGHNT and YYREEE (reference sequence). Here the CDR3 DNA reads TGTGCCAGCAGCCCAGGACAGGGGGCAATCTACGAGCAGTACTTC. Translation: CASSPGQGAIYEQYF. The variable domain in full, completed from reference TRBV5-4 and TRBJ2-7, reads ETGVTQSPTHLIKTRGQQVTLRCSSQSGHNTVSWYQQALGQGPQFIFQYYREEENGRGNFPPRFSGLQFPNYSSELNVNALELDDSALYLCASSPGQGAIYEQYFGPGTRLTVT.

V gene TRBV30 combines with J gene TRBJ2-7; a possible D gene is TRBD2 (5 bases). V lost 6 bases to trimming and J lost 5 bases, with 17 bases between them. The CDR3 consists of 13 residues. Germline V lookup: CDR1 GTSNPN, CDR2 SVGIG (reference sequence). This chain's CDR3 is CACSTSEAHEQYF. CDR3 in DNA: TGTGCCTGTTCGACATCGGAGGCCCACGAGCAGTACTTC.

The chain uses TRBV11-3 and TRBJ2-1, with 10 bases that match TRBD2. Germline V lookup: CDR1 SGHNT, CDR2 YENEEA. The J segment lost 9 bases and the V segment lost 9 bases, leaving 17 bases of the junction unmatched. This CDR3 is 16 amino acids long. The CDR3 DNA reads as TGTGCCAGAGAACGCCAGCTAGCGGGAGAGACCCCTGAGCAGTTCTTC. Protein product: CARERQLAGETPEQFF.

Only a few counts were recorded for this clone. CDR3 bases: TGTGCCAGCAGTACACTAGCGGGAGGGATCTACGAGCAGTACTTC. Its translation is CASSTLAGGIYEQYF. The J gene is TRBJ2-7, the V gene TRBV6-5; TRBD2 agrees at 13 bases. The CDR3 extends over 15 amino acids. The V gene's germline CDR1 is MNHEY and CDR2 SVGAGI. V dropped 5 bases and J dropped 3; count of bases not matched to a gene: 4.

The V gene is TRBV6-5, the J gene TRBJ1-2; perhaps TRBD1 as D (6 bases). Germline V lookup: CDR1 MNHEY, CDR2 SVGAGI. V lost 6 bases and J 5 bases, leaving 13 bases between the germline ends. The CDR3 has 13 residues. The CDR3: CASSPGVLYGYTF. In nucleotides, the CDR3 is TGTGCCAGCAGCCCAGGGGTTTTATATGGCTACACCTTC.

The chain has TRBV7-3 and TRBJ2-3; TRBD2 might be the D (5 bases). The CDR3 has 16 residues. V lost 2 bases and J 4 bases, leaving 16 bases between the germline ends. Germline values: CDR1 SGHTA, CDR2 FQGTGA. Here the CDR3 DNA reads TGTGCCAGCAGCTTAGGTTTAGCGAAAGGACCAGATACGCAGTATTTT. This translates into CASSLGLAKGPDTQYF.